This passage covers 15 T cell receptor beta chains from one sample sequenced in a study of cytomegalovirus exposure and HLA in healthy donors. Sequencing used immunoSEQ multiplex PCR; TCRdb keeps in-frame clones, though not all of them. The sample yields 160,000 or so clones, more than 75% seen once. Sequenced sample: PBMCs. These receptors originate from a man aged 18 to 35 in good health and CMV-seropositive.

The J gene is TRBJ2-6, the V gene TRBV5-6, with unresolved D. The germline CDR1 and CDR2 sequences are SGHDT and YYEEEE. With 1 base removed from V and 1 base from J, the gap between germline ends came to 3 bases. The CDR3 sequence is 14 residues long. The CDR3 coding sequence is TGTGCCAGCAGCTTGCTGTCTGGGGCCAACGTCCTGACTTTC. This encodes CASSLLSGANVLTF.

The chain has TRBV9 and TRBJ2-3, with D unresolved. Germline-derived CDR1 and CDR2 are SGDLS and YYNGEE. The V end was cut by 4 bases, the J end by 6 bases, with 6 bases between. The CDR3 runs 11 residues. CDR3 sequence reads: CASSLSDTQYF. The CDR3 nucleotides read TGTGCCAGCAGCCTGTCGGATACGCAGTATTTT.

This clone appeared a single time. The CDR3 here is CASSQVSVGQGARNTIYF. The CDR3 nucleotides are TGTGCCAGCAGCCAAGTTAGTGTAGGACAGGGGGCTAGGAACACCATATATTTT. The V and J genes are TRBV4-2 and TRBJ1-3; 11 bases match TRBD1. Germline V CDR1 and CDR2: LGHNA, YNFKEQ. The CDR3 is 18 amino acids. V was clipped by 1 base and J by 7 bases; unmatched bases: 12.

The chain couples TRBV7-8 to TRBJ1-1; D gene unclear. Germline-derived CDR1 and CDR2 are SGHVS and FQNEAQ. The length of the CDR3 is 12 residues. The CDR3 DNA sequence: TGTGCTTCGCTTCGGTTAAACACTGAAGCTTTCTTT. Its protein product is CASLRLNTEAFF.

This clone was observed a few times. This chain uses TRBV21-1 with TRBJ1-2. TRBV21-1 constitutes a pseudogene. This CDR3 contains 12 residues. CDR3: CASIGESYGYTF. CDR3 bases: TGTGCCAGCATCGGGGAAAGCTATGGCTACACCTTC.

The J gene is TRBJ1-1, the V gene TRBV9; D is perhaps TRBD1 (6 bases). Germline V gene sequence: CDR1 SGDLS, CDR2 YYNGEE. Trimming left V 3 bases short and J 3 bases short, with 18 bases between. The CDR3 is made up of 16 amino acids. CDR3 loop: CASSGTRTALHTEAFF. The CDR3 DNA is TGTGCCAGCAGCGGAACCCGGACAGCATTGCACACTGAAGCTTTCTTT. Full variable domain (rest looked up from reference TRBV9 and TRBJ1-1): DSGVTQTPKHLITATGQRVTLRCSPRSGDLSVYWYQQSLDQGLQFLIQYYNGEERAKGNILERFSAQQFPDLHSELNLSSLELGDSALYFCASSGTRTALHTEAFFGQGTRLTVV.

The rearrangement uses TRBV9 and TRBJ2-1, with 10 bases matching TRBD2. The CDR3 contains 16 residues. Germline CDR1 and CDR2: SGDLS and YYNGEE. The J segment lost 6 bases and the V segment lost 0 bases, leaving 6 bases of the junction unmatched. This CDR3 reads CASSVGGLAELNEQFF. CDR3 coding DNA: TGTGCCAGCAGCGTAGGTGGACTAGCGGAGCTCAATGAGCAGTTCTTC.

V and J are TRBV6-6 and TRBJ1-5; 7 bases map to TRBD1. Germline V gives CDR1 MNHNY, CDR2 SVGAGI (reference sequence). This CDR3 has 13 residues. J gave up 4 bases and V 10 bases, and 7 bases lay outside the gene matches. CDR3 residues: CATVGTENQPQHF. The CDR3 nucleotides read TGTGCCACCGTCGGGACAGAAAATCAGCCCCAGCATTTT.

V is TRBV28 and J is TRBJ1-1, with D perhaps matching TRBD1 (5 bases). Germline CDR1 is MDHEN and CDR2 is SYDVKM. V shed 2 bases and J shed 10 bases, with 11 bases lying between them. This CDR3 spans 12 amino acids. CDR3 bases: TGTGCCAGCAGTTTAAGTCTCGGGGGAGCTTTCTTT. Encoded protein: CASSLSLGGAFF.

This rearrangement joins TRBV27 to TRBJ1-1; 9 bases agree with TRBD1. Germline loops: CDR1 MNHEY, CDR2 SMNVEV (reference sequence). Unmatched junction bases numbered 3, after V lost 1 base and J lost 3 bases. The CDR3 is 15 amino acids. DNA of the CDR3: TGTGCCAGCAGTTTATACGACAGGGGGGACACTGAAGCTTTCTTT. Translating it yields CASSLYDRGDTEAFF.

V gene TRBV19 combines with J gene TRBJ1-3; D might be TRBD1 (5 bases). Trimming removed 6 bases from V and 0 bases from J, with 12 bases in between. CDR3 size: 15 residues. CDR1 and CDR2 (germline): LNHDA, SQIVND (reference sequence). The CDR3 DNA follows: TGTGCCAGTAGAAGGAGGGGAAGCTCTGGAAACACCATATATTTT. It codes for CASRRRGSSGNTIYF.

The CDR3 sequence: CASSWSGKGEAFF. CDR3 DNA: TGTGCCAGCAGCTGGTCAGGGAAAGGAGAAGCTTTCTTT. This chain links TRBV5-6 with TRBJ1-1; TRBD1 is a possible D gene (5 bases). This CDR3 is built from 13 residues. V lost 3 bases, J lost 8 bases, and 14 bases lay in between. CDR1 and CDR2 (germline): SGHDT, YYEEEE.

V usage is TRBV5-1 and J usage is TRBJ2-7; tentative D call: TRBD1 (6 bases). From germline, CDR1 is SGHRS and CDR2 YFSETQ. V was cut by 1 base and J by 2 bases, with 13 bases left in between. The CDR3 consists of 15 residues. The DNA for the CDR3 is TGCGCCAGCAGCTTGCTTGAGGGGGTGACCTACGAGCAGTACTTC. Protein product: CASSLLEGVTYEQYF.

The chain combines TRBV11-2 with TRBJ2-7; TRBD1 aligns across 9 bases. The V segment lost 3 bases and the J segment 1 base; nucleotides outside the gene matches: 4. The CDR3 spans 15 residues. Per the germline V gene, CDR1 is SGHAT and CDR2 is FQNNGV. The CDR3 reads CASSFTGQGSYEQYF. The CDR3 nucleotides are TGTGCCAGCAGCTTCACGGGACAGGGATCCTACGAGCAGTACTTC.

The V gene is TRBV4-1, the J gene TRBJ2-3; TRBD2 agrees at 9 bases. Looked up from germline, CDR1 is MGHRA and CDR2 is YSYEKL. The J segment lost 1 base and the V segment lost 1 base, leaving 6 bases of the junction unmatched. The CDR3 totals 17 residues. This CDR3 reads CASSQGGAGGGTDTQYF. In DNA form, the CDR3 reads TGCGCCAGCAGCCAAGGGGGAGCGGGGGGTGGCACAGATACGCAGTATTTT.